The 9 T cell receptor beta chains below come from one sample, sequenced in a study of T cells in Graves' hyperthyroidism and ophthalmopathy. Template material for amplifying TCR beta CDR3 regions consisted of RNA transcripts. The HTBI primer set was used in a first-round RT-PCR of the TCR CDR3. TCRdb recomputed calls from the multiplex PCR reads with MiXCR, one row per CDR3 protein. The repertoire holds about 610,000 distinct CDR3 sequences, with about 15% as singletons. The source material was blood. Receptors were obtained from a woman aged 40 to 49 with Graves' ophthalmopathy.

This clonotype was picked up many times. The rearrangement joins TRBV7-2 to TRBJ1-1; 7 bases fit TRBD1. The CDR3 spans 13 residues. J was trimmed by 1 base and V by 4 bases; bases with no gene match: 0. Germline CDR1 and CDR2: SGHTA and FQGNSA. CDR3 sequence (DNA): TGTGCCAGCAGCTGGACAGGGAACACTGAAGCTTTCTTT. This gives the protein CASSWTGNTEAFF.

This clonotype was seen many times. V gene TRBV12-3 or TRBV12-4 combines with J gene TRBJ2-5, with 9 bases that match TRBD2. There are 14 residues in the CDR3. The J segment lost 5 bases and the V segment lost 6 bases, leaving 7 bases of the junction unmatched. CDR3 region: CASRIAGVGETQYF. As DNA, the CDR3 is TGTGCCAGCAGGATAGCGGGAGTCGGGGAGACCCAGTACTTC.

This clonotype has at least ten counts. The J gene is TRBJ2-7, the V gene TRBV10-1; D is ambiguous. The CDR3 sequence is 10 residues long. CDR1 WNHNN and CDR2 SYGVQD come from the germline V gene (reference sequence). Trimming pared 4 bases from V and 6 bases from J, leaving 4 bases between. CDR3 loop: CASSVGEQYF. In DNA form, the CDR3 reads TGCGCCAGCAGTGTGGGCGAGCAGTACTTC.

This clonotype was counted a few times. This chain links TRBV18 with TRBJ2-5, with 8 bases identical to TRBD1. The CDR3 runs to 16 residues. The V gene's germline CDR1 is KGHSH and CDR2 LQKENI. V was pared by 3 bases and J by 5 bases, with 11 bases of the junction left unmatched. The CDR3 DNA reads as TGTGCCAGCTCACCTTCCCCCCCAGGGGGCGTCGAGACCCAGTACTTC. The encoded protein is CASSPSPPGGVETQYF.

This clonotype was seen repeatedly, ten times or more. V is TRBV13 and J is TRBJ2-7, with D maybe TRBD2 (6 bases). The V gene's germline CDR1 is PRHDT and CDR2 FYEKMQ (reference sequence). The CDR3 is 17 amino acids. The V gene lost 4 bases and the J gene lost 1 base, with 20 bases spanning the gap. The CDR3 spells CASSYQGVASVSYEQYF. CDR3 sequence (DNA): TGTGCCAGCAGCTATCAGGGCGTGGCTAGCGTTTCCTACGAGCAGTACTTC. Full variable domain (rest looked up from reference TRBV13 and TRBJ2-7): AAGVIQSPRHLIKEKRETATLKCYPIPRHDTVYWYQQGPGQDPQFLISFYEKMQSDKGSIPDRFSAQQFSDYHSELNMSSLELGDSALYFCASSYQGVASVSYEQYFGPGTRLTVT.

The table lists this clonotype with many counts. The CDR3, as DNA: TGTGCCACCAGCAGAGATCAGGGACATGCGAATCAGCCCCAGCATTTT. It specifies CATSRDQGHANQPQHF. This chain uses TRBV15 with TRBJ1-5; TRBD1 might be the D (6 bases). Trimming took off 0 bases at V and 4 bases at J, with 13 bases between the two ends. Germline CDR1 and CDR2: LNHNV and YYDKDF (reference sequence). The CDR3 runs 16 residues.

J is TRBJ1-1 and V is TRBV19, with TRBD1 matching over 7 bases. Trimming at V came to 5 bases and at J to 7 bases, leaving 7 bases not matched to a gene. This CDR3 region has 13 residues. In germline, CDR1 is LNHDA, CDR2 SQIVND (reference sequence). The CDR3 loop reads CASSARGQSEAFF. CDR3 in DNA: TGTGCCAGTAGTGCTCGGGGACAGAGTGAAGCTTTCTTT.

This clonotype was observed at least ten times. The rearrangement uses TRBV2 and TRBJ1-2; D is unclear. This CDR3 comprises 13 residues. In germline, CDR1 is SNHLY, CDR2 FYNNEI. V was clipped by 3 bases and J by 4 bases, with 9 bases between them. The CDR3 loop reads CASSDRQAYGYTF. The CDR3 DNA follows: TGTGCCAGCAGTGACCGGCAGGCCTATGGCTACACCTTC. The complete variable domain, with remaining parts taken from reference TRBV2 and TRBJ1-2, reads EPEVTQTPSHQVTQMGQEVILRCVPISNHLYFYWYRQILGQKVEFLVSFYNNEISEKSEIFDDQFSVERPDGSNFTLKIRSTKLEDSAMYFCASSDRQAYGYTFGSGTRLTVV.

The table lists this clonotype with many counts. The rearrangement uses TRBV29-1 and TRBJ1-1, with D maybe TRBD1 (5 bases). The germline CDR1 and CDR2 sequences are SQVTM and ANQGSEA. This CDR3 has 12 amino acids. The V end lost 4 bases, the J end lost 5 bases, and 11 bases lay between the germline ends. DNA of the CDR3: TGCAGCGTTGCAGGGTATCTTACTGAAGCTTTCTTT. This codes for CSVAGYLTEAFF. The full variable domain, rest sourced from reference TRBV29-1 and TRBJ1-1, is SAVISQKPSRDICQRGTSLTIQCQVDSQVTMMFWYRQQPGQSLTLIATANQGSEATYESGFVIDKFPISRPNLTFSTLTVSNMSPEDSSIYLCSVAGYLTEAFFGQGTRLTVV.